The next 18 T cell receptor beta chains were all read from a single sample in a study of blood T cell repertoires in COVID-19. The data were produced by immunoSEQ multiplex PCR, yet TCRdb's version contains in-frame clones alone and is incomplete. The sample lists more than 100,000 clones; roughly 80% were seen once. Material for sequencing was peripheral blood. The receptors shown here come from a human donor in a cohort sampled during active COVID-19.

The chain couples TRBV2 to TRBJ2-7, with TRBD1 identical over 7 bases. The V gene end was trimmed by 6 bases and the J gene end by 2 bases; junction bases not matched to a gene: 10. There are 15 residues in the CDR3. Germline CDR1 SNHLY, CDR2 FYNNEI. The CDR3 here is CASRMGQLPTYEQYF. In DNA, the CDR3 is TGTGCCAGCAGGATGGGACAGCTACCAACCTACGAGCAGTACTTC.

The chain links TRBV5-1 to TRBJ2-7; 9 nucleotides match TRBD2. CDR3 length equals 15 residues. The germline gives CDR1 SGHRS, CDR2 YFSETQ. After removal of 0 bases from V and 5 bases from J, the junction contained 6 bases not matched to a gene. The CDR3 reads CASSLVASGANEQYF. In nucleotides, the CDR3 is TGCGCCAGCAGCTTGGTTGCTAGCGGGGCCAACGAGCAGTACTTC.

The CDR3 bases are TGTGCCAGCAGCTTGGGGTCAGATTATAATTCACCCCTCCACTTT. This gives the protein CASSLGSDYNSPLHF. The V call is TRBV5-4, the J call TRBJ1-6, with no clear D. Germline CDR1 and CDR2: SGHNT and YYREEE (reference sequence). V lost 0 bases and J lost 4, with 8 bases in between. This CDR3 contains 15 residues.

The chain employs TRBV6-1 and TRBJ2-1; weak D call: TRBD2 (6 bases). Germline V CDR1 and CDR2: MNHNS, SASEGT. Trimming removed 1 base from V and 2 bases from J, with 15 bases in between. The CDR3 spans 17 residues. The CDR3: CASSEELGPGAYNEQFF. The CDR3 DNA reads TGTGCCAGCAGTGAAGAATTGGGACCGGGGGCCTACAATGAGCAGTTCTTC.

The chain employs TRBV5-1 and TRBJ2-2, with 15 bases identical to TRBD2. The junction had 4 bases not matched to a gene; V was cut back by 3 bases and J by 4 bases. The germline gives CDR1 SGHRS, CDR2 YFSETQ. CDR3 size: 17 residues. The DNA of the CDR3 is TGCGCCAGCAGCTCGGGACTAGCGGGGGGCGGCACCGGGGAGCTGTTTTTT. This codes for CASSSGLAGGGTGELFF.

The genes are TRBV4-1 and TRBJ1-2; no clear D gene. V was pared by 4 bases and J by 4 bases, with 13 bases between. CDR3 length: 14 residues. In germline, CDR1 is MGHRA, CDR2 YSYEKL. CDR3 in DNA: TGCGCCAGCAGCCCAGTCCCGGGTCTCTATGGCTACACCTTC. It yields the protein CASSPVPGLYGYTF.

The rearrangement uses TRBV5-1 and TRBJ2-5; 7 bases map to TRBD2. With 6 bases clipped from V and 7 bases from J, the junction kept 12 bases outside the gene matches. This CDR3 has 14 residues. Germline assignment: CDR1 SGHRS and CDR2 YFSETQ. The CDR3 nucleotides are TGCGCCAGCAAAATAGCGGGCCCCCCTGGGACCCAGTACTTC. This codes for CASKIAGPPGTQYF.

This chain uses TRBV13 with TRBJ2-7; no reliable D call. Germline V CDR1 and CDR2: PRHDT, FYEKMQ (reference sequence). CDR3 length: 11 amino acids. The ends were cut back, 4 bases at V and 4 bases at J, with 5 bases in the middle. CDR3 in amino acids: CASSSGYEQYF. In nucleotides, the CDR3 is TGTGCCAGCAGCTCCGGTTACGAGCAGTACTTC.

CDR3 bases: TGTGCCATCAGTGAGTCAGGACAGGGCAATCAGCCCCAGCATTTT. This translates into CAISESGQGNQPQHF. The genes are TRBV10-3 and TRBJ1-5; TRBD1 aligns across 7 bases. The CDR3 sequence is 15 residues long. Germline CDR1 reads ENHRY; CDR2 reads SYGVKD. Trimming at V came to 0 bases and at J to 2 bases, leaving 1 base not matched to a gene.

The genes are TRBV5-1 and TRBJ1-1; 8 bases are shared with TRBD1. J was trimmed by 5 bases and V by 2 bases; bases with no gene match: 5. Germline V gene sequence: CDR1 SGHRS, CDR2 YFSETQ. The CDR3 loop spans 14 amino acids. The CDR3 sequence is CASSFQGAGTEAFF. The CDR3 DNA reads TGCGCCAGCAGCTTTCAGGGGGCGGGGACTGAAGCTTTCTTT.

The rearrangement joins TRBV19 to TRBJ1-2, with D unclear. The germline gives CDR1 LNHDA, CDR2 SQIVND (reference sequence). This CDR3 has 12 residues. Trimming pared 3 bases from V and 5 bases from J, leaving 7 bases between. For the CDR3, the DNA is TGTGCCAGTAGTATTTTTCCGTATGGCTACACCTTC. Its translation: CASSIFPYGYTF.

This rearrangement joins TRBV18 to TRBJ1-5; 11 positions agree with TRBD1. The ends lost 4 bases at V and 4 bases at J; junction bases unmatched: 3. Germline assignment: CDR1 KGHSH and CDR2 LQKENI. The CDR3 consists of 15 residues. The DNA for the CDR3 is TGTGCCAGCTCACGGGGACAGGGGGGTAATCAGCCCCAGCATTTT. Its protein is CASSRGQGGNQPQHF.

This chain uses TRBV7-2 with TRBJ2-1; 8 nucleotides match TRBD2. Trimming cost V 4 bases and J 4 bases; bases outside gene matches: 6. This CDR3 region has 15 residues. Germline V lookup: CDR1 SGHTA, CDR2 FQGNSA. This CDR3 reads CASSSARGAYNEQFF. The CDR3 DNA reads TGTGCCAGCAGCTCAGCGCGGGGGGCTTACAATGAGCAGTTCTTC.

This sequence joins TRBV2 and TRBJ2-3; TRBD2 aligns across 10 bases. This CDR3 comprises 15 residues. The V segment lost 3 bases and the J segment 4 bases; nucleotides outside the gene matches: 4. Germline V lookup: CDR1 SNHLY, CDR2 FYNNEI. The CDR3 reads CASSDRAGGPDTQYF. CDR3 in DNA: TGTGCCAGCAGTGATCGAGCGGGGGGGCCAGATACGCAGTATTTT.

The genes are TRBV2 and TRBJ2-1, with 16 bases aligning to TRBD2. Germline CDR1 SNHLY, CDR2 FYNNEI. This CDR3 has 19 amino acids. V lost 3 bases and J lost 3; bases outside the gene matches: 8. The DNA of the CDR3 is TGTGCCAGCAGTGACCTCGGGACTAGCGGGGGGGCCTTCTACAATGAGCAGTTCTTC. Translation gives CASSDLGTSGGAFYNEQFF.

This clone was seen once. The chain carries TRBV5-1 and TRBJ2-5, with TRBD2 matching 10 bases. J gave up 2 bases and V 4 bases, and 2 bases lay outside the gene matches. CDR1 and CDR2 (germline): SGHRS, YFSETQ. The length of the CDR3 is 14 residues. As DNA, the CDR3 is TGCGCCAGCAGCGTAGCGGGGGGACAAGAGACCCAGTACTTC. Residues: CASSVAGGQETQYF.

The CDR3 region is CASTGQYTDTQYF. The DNA for the CDR3 is TGTGCCAGCACTGGACAGTACACAGATACGCAGTATTTT. The chain has TRBV6-6 and TRBJ2-3; maybe TRBD1 (6 bases). With 7 bases removed from V and 2 bases from J, the gap between germline ends came to 10 bases. CDR3 length equals 13 residues. The V gene's germline CDR1 is MNHNY and CDR2 SVGAGI (reference sequence).

This clone has more than one count but fewer than ten. The V and J genes are TRBV11-2 and TRBJ2-7; 9 positions match TRBD1. This CDR3 has 15 amino acids. V shed 5 bases, J shed 0 bases, and the junction held 5 bases outside the gene matches. Germline assignment: CDR1 SGHAT and CDR2 FQNNGV. CDR3 in amino acids: CASSPGQGSSYEQYF. CDR3 nucleotide sequence: TGTGCCAGCAGCCCTGGACAGGGGAGCTCCTACGAGCAGTACTTC. The whole variable domain, remainder taken from reference TRBV11-2 and TRBJ2-7, is EAGVAQSPRYKIIEKRQSVAFWCNPISGHATLYWYQQILGQGPKLLIQFQNNGVVDDSQLPKDRFSAERLKGVDSTLKIQPAKLEDSAVYLCASSPGQGSSYEQYFGPGTRLTVT.